This entry concerns a single T cell receptor (beta chain). The target antigen is unknown. Here immunoSEQ multiplex PCR was the method, and the copy in TCRdb shows in-frame clones only, minus some. The data show tens of thousands of clones, approximately 90% seen once. The sample comes from a study of OX40 agonist ivuxolimab in advanced cancers. Study-wide context: Every 2 weeks, patients got intravenous ivuxolimab at one of six dose levels (0.01-10 mg/kg). The study, taken as a whole, reports: Among T cells, CD8+ cells averaged more expanded clones than CD4+ cells. Clonal expansion among partial responders at 0.1-3.0 mg/kg ranked near the lowest.

CDR1 MRHNA and CDR2 SNTAGT come from the germline V gene. The CDR3 is 13 amino acids. The V segment lost 9 bases and the J segment 3 bases; nucleotides outside the gene matches: 2. The sequenced sample was CD4+ or CD8+ T cells sorted from blood, obtained in a trial of the OX40 agonist ivuxolimab. The genes are TRBV6-4 and TRBJ2-7, with 13 nucleotides matching TRBD2. The receptor was derived from an adult with an advanced solid tumor such as melanoma, head and neck, liver or kidney cancer. The CDR3 sequence is CASGLAGVYEQYF. For the CDR3, the DNA is TGTGCCAGTGGACTAGCGGGAGTCTACGAGCAGTACTTC.